The 14 T cell receptor beta chains presented below share a single source sample, sequenced in a study of cytomegalovirus exposure and HLA in healthy donors. The study ran its PCR with 60 Vbeta and 13 Jbeta primers. Repertoires were generated with immunoSEQ multiplex PCR, while TCRdb's copy carries only in-frame clones and drops some. The sample records roughly 180,000 clones, 60% to 85% being singletons. The specimen was PBMCs. The source of these receptors is a female donor in good health and CMV-seronegative.

Concerning this clone itself: The sample holds other DNA sequences that translate to the same CDR3. The rearrangement uses TRBV7-2 and TRBJ2-7, with 9 nucleotides matching TRBD2. Germline V CDR1 and CDR2: SGHTA, FQGNSA. With V trimmed by 1 base and J by 2 bases, 3 bases remained unmatched. This CDR3 is built from 15 residues. The chain's CDR3 is CASSLGAGGPYEQYF. The CDR3, as DNA: TGTGCCAGCAGCTTAGGAGCGGGGGGCCCCTACGAGCAGTACTTC.

V is TRBV7-2 and J is TRBJ2-1, with D tentatively TRBD2 (6 bases). This CDR3 region has 20 residues. Trimming removed 0 bases at V and 0 bases at J, with 21 bases between. Germline V gene lookup returns CDR1 SGHTA and CDR2 FQGNSA. The CDR3 here is CASSLASGFGTLSSYNEQFF. The CDR3 DNA follows: TGTGCCAGCAGCTTAGCATCAGGGTTCGGGACTTTAAGCTCCTACAATGAGCAGTTCTTC. The variable domain in full, completed from reference TRBV7-2 and TRBJ2-1, reads GAGVSQSPSNKVTEKGKDVELRCDPISGHTALYWYRQSLGQGLEFLIYFQGNSAPDKSGLPSDRFSAERTGGSVSTLTIQRTQQEDSAVYLCASSLASGFGTLSSYNEQFFGPGTRLTVL.

The chain employs TRBV6-4 and TRBJ2-7; possibly TRBD1 for D (6 bases). The CDR3 is made up of 17 amino acids. V lost 2 bases and J 0 bases, leaving 17 bases between the germline ends. Germline V gene data show CDR1 as MRHNA and CDR2 as SNTAGT. CDR3 sequence: CASSDGWWAGDSYEQYF. Here the CDR3 DNA reads TGTGCCAGCAGTGACGGGTGGTGGGCAGGGGACTCCTACGAGCAGTACTTC.

V usage is TRBV6-6 and J usage is TRBJ2-7; 9 nucleotides match TRBD1. The CDR3 runs to 15 residues. Germline V gene lookup returns CDR1 MNHNY and CDR2 SVGAGI (reference sequence). Trimming took 2 bases from V and 2 from J; bases not matched to a gene: 4. The CDR3, as DNA: TGTGCCAGCAGTTACGAACAGGGGGCTCCCTACGAGCAGTACTTC. This encodes CASSYEQGAPYEQYF.

The chain recombines TRBV6-1 with TRBJ2-7; D remains ambiguous. This CDR3 is 14 amino acids long. The germline CDR1 and CDR2 sequences are MNHNS and SASEGT. Trimming shortened V by 2 bases and J by 2 bases, and 10 bases separated the two germline ends. CDR3 DNA: TGTGCCAGCAGTGAACCAAGCGTAGCCTACGAGCAGTACTTC. Protein product: CASSEPSVAYEQYF.

The rearrangement joins TRBV18 to TRBJ1-6; D is undetermined. The length of the CDR3 is 16 residues. CDR1 is KGHSH, CDR2 LQKENI, per germline. Trimming took 4 bases from V and 1 from J, leaving 11 bases between them. The CDR3 here is CASSLGRGSYNSPLHF. The CDR3 coding sequence is TGTGCCAGCTCACTCGGACGGGGATCCTATAATTCACCCCTCCACTTT.

This clone was counted only a few times. This chain connects TRBV28 to TRBJ2-2; TRBD1 is a possible D gene (6 bases). Germline CDR1 is MDHEN and CDR2 is SYDVKM. Trimming removed 4 bases from V and 4 bases from J, with 16 bases in between. This CDR3 is 16 amino acids long. As DNA, the CDR3 is TGTGCCAGCAGTTCCGAGACAGGTAGCACCACCGGGGAGCTGTTTTTT. Translated: CASSSETGSTTGELFF.

This sequence joins TRBV6-5 and TRBJ2-7, with 9 positions matching TRBD1. The CDR3 has 14 residues. Trimming removed 9 bases from V and 2 bases from J; junction bases left unmatched: 8. The V gene's germline CDR1 is MNHEY and CDR2 SVGAGI. The chain's CDR3 is CASKTGGAPYEQYF. Written as DNA, the CDR3 is TGTGCCAGTAAGACAGGGGGTGCTCCCTACGAGCAGTACTTC.

The V call is TRBV19, the J call TRBJ2-2; 8 bases match TRBD1. The CDR3 length is 15 residues. The germline V gene encodes CDR1 LNHDA and CDR2 SQIVND (reference sequence). With V trimmed by 3 bases and J by 6 bases, 6 bases remained unmatched. CDR3 DNA: TGTGCCAGTAGTATCGGGGACAGGAGGTCCGGGGAGCTGTTTTTT. Encoded protein: CASSIGDRRSGELFF.

CDR3 in amino acids: CASSLEAGGPYEQYF. In DNA, the CDR3 is TGTGCCAGCAGCTTAGAAGCGGGGGGTCCCTACGAGCAGTACTTC. The rearrangement joins TRBV7-3 to TRBJ2-7, with TRBD2 matching over 9 bases. The CDR3 totals 15 residues. Germline V gene sequence: CDR1 SGHTA, CDR2 FQGTGA. Trimming cost V 2 bases and J 2 bases; bases outside gene matches: 4.

The chain uses TRBV6-5 and TRBJ2-1; 9 bases match TRBD1. The CDR3 has 11 amino acids. Per the germline V gene, CDR1 is MNHEY and CDR2 is SVGAGI. V lost 6 bases, J lost 10 bases, and 1 base stayed unmatched. The CDR3 loop reads CASRDRGEQFF. DNA for the CDR3: TGTGCCAGCAGGGACAGGGGAGAGCAGTTCTTC.

The chain joins TRBV27 to TRBJ2-3, with D maybe TRBD1 (6 bases). Per germline, CDR1 MNHEY and CDR2 SMNVEV (reference sequence). The CDR3 spans 13 residues. Trimming left V 6 bases short and J 4 bases short, with 11 bases between. The CDR3 sequence is CASRQQGSDTQYF. In DNA form, the CDR3 reads TGTGCCAGCAGGCAACAGGGATCAGATACGCAGTATTTT.

This clone has only one observation. The J gene is TRBJ2-5, the V gene TRBV7-2, with 7 nucleotides matching TRBD2. The CDR3 totals 17 residues. J was trimmed by 5 bases and V by 5 bases; bases with no gene match: 17. Germline assignment: CDR1 SGHTA and CDR2 FQGNSA. For the CDR3, the DNA is TGTGCCAGCAGCCCGCTTACGGGGGGTCGAAGCGGGGAGACCCAGTACTTC. Its translation: CASSPLTGGRSGETQYF. The full variable domain, completed using reference TRBV7-2 and TRBJ2-5, is GAGVSQSPSNKVTEKGKDVELRCDPISGHTALYWYRQSLGQGLEFLIYFQGNSAPDKSGLPSDRFSAERTGGSVSTLTIQRTQQEDSAVYLCASSPLTGGRSGETQYFGPGTRLLVL.

The V and J genes are TRBV11-3 and TRBJ2-3; 12 bases are a match to TRBD2. J was trimmed by 0 bases and V by 6 bases; bases with no gene match: 7. CDR1 is SGHNT and CDR2 is YENEEA in the germline V gene. This CDR3 has 17 amino acids. CDR3 sequence reads: CASSFQGTSGSTDTQYF. CDR3 sequence (DNA): TGTGCCAGCAGTTTTCAAGGGACTAGCGGGAGCACAGATACGCAGTATTTT. The full variable domain, in which reference TRBV11-3 and TRBJ2-3 provide the parts outside the CDR3, is EAGVVQSPRYKIIEKKQPVAFWCNPISGHNTLYWYLQNLGQGPELLIRYENEEAVDDSQLPKDRFSAERLKGVDSTLKIQPAELGDSAVYLCASSFQGTSGSTDTQYFGPGTRLTVL.